The T cell receptor (beta chain) under discussion was sequenced for a study of beta chain features in type 1 diabetes. The germline V gene has CDR1 MGHRA and CDR2 YSYEKL. The CDR3 extends over 17 amino acids. Deletions cut 1 base from V and 0 bases from J, with 16 bases between. The entirety of the isolated RNA underwent reverse transcription, so expressed TCRB transcripts were sequenced. This table comes from immunoSEQ multiplex PCR, and its TCRdb copy is limited to in-frame clones, with some not included. The sample yields around 19,000 clones, 40% to 60% seen once. The table lists this clone with a few counts.

This chain links TRBV4-1 with TRBJ2-7; D is undetermined. Sequenced input: stem cell memory CD4+ T cells from blood. This TCR came from a young man in good health. The CDR3 region has the DNA TGCGCCAGCAGCCAAGTCTTTCGTCAGGCTGACTCCTACGAGCAGTACTTC. Residues: CASSQVFRQADSYEQYF.